Shown below are 25 T cell receptor beta chains from a single sample sequenced in a study of PD-1 blockade in classical Hodgkin lymphoma. With no exception, relapse followed autologous stem cell transplantation in all patients, and brentuximab vedotin exposure varied. Clones were sequenced by immunoSEQ multiplex PCR, and TCRdb holds only the in-frame ones, with some missing. The repertoire consists of under 70,000 clones, with about 91% occurring once and the leading ten covering under 15%. Here the sequenced sample was peripheral blood mononuclear cells (PBMCs), taken at baseline. These TCRs come from a human donor with classical Hodgkin lymphoma.

The chain combines TRBV18 with TRBJ2-5; D call uncertain. The length of the CDR3 is 14 residues. Germline V gene sequence: CDR1 KGHSH, CDR2 LQKENI. The V end was cut by 2 bases, the J end by 5 bases, with 12 bases between. CDR3 region: CASSPTGLEETQYF. In nucleotides, the CDR3 is TGTGCCAGCTCACCAACCGGGCTCGAGGAGACCCAGTACTTC.

J is TRBJ1-1 and V is TRBV7-9; D might be TRBD1 (6 bases). Trimming took off 2 bases at V and 3 bases at J, with 13 bases between the two ends. CDR1 and CDR2 (germline): SEHNR, FQNEAQ (reference sequence). CDR3 length: 15 amino acids. CDR3 sequence reads: CASSLLGARDTEAFF. The CDR3 DNA follows: TGTGCCAGCAGCTTATTGGGGGCGCGGGACACTGAAGCTTTCTTT.

The chain combines TRBV6-5 with TRBJ1-5; tentative D call: TRBD1 (5 bases). V lost 7 bases and J lost 3, with 10 bases in between. The germline CDR1 and CDR2 sequences are MNHEY and SVGAGI. The length of the CDR3 is 13 residues. In nucleotides, the CDR3 is TGTGCCAGCACGCTAGGACACAATCAGCCCCAGCATTTT. Its translation: CASTLGHNQPQHF.

The V gene is TRBV5-1, the J gene TRBJ2-1, with D possibly TRBD1 on 6 matching bases. Germline-derived CDR1 and CDR2 are SGHRS and YFSETQ. Trimming took 0 bases from V and 7 from J, leaving 11 bases between them. The CDR3 extends over 14 amino acids. This CDR3 reads CASSLGGPGNEQFF. The CDR3 DNA sequence: TGCGCCAGCAGCTTGGGGGGGCCGGGTAATGAGCAGTTCTTC. The full variable domain, rest sourced from reference TRBV5-1 and TRBJ2-1, is KAGVTQTPRYLIKTRGQQVTLSCSPISGHRSVSWYQQTPGQGLQFLFEYFSETQRNKGNFPGRFSGRQFSNSRSEMNVSTLELGDSALYLCASSLGGPGNEQFFGPGTRLTVL.

This clone was recorded only once. V gene TRBV10-1 combines with J gene TRBJ2-7; D is unclear. The V gene's germline CDR1 is WNHNN and CDR2 SYGVQD (reference sequence). V was clipped by 1 base and J by 9 bases, with 13 bases between them. CDR3 length: 13 residues. CDR3 sequence reads: CASSEYCCSRQYF. In nucleotides, the CDR3 is TGCGCCAGCAGTGAGTATTGCTGTTCCCGGCAGTACTTC.

The chain's CDR3 is CASSLRGRGDSPLHF. The CDR3 DNA reads as TGTGCCAGCAGTTTACGGGGCAGGGGAGACTCACCCCTCCACTTT. This chain joins TRBV27 and TRBJ1-6; a weak D match, TRBD1 (6 bases). CDR3 size: 15 residues. Germline V gene data show CDR1 as MNHEY and CDR2 as SMNVEV (reference sequence). V was cut by 2 bases and J by 10 bases, with 15 bases left in between.

The V call is TRBV6-1, the J call TRBJ2-7, with D possibly being TRBD1 (5 bases). V shed 0 bases and J shed 4 bases, with 10 bases lying between them. Germline V CDR1 and CDR2: MNHNS, SASEGT. The CDR3 runs 14 residues. CDR3 in amino acids: CASSEAVRVYEQYF. Written as DNA, the CDR3 is TGTGCCAGCAGTGAAGCGGTCAGGGTGTACGAGCAGTACTTC.

The chain employs TRBV30 and TRBJ1-2; unclear D gene. The CDR3 consists of 12 residues. V gave up 2 bases and J gave up 3 bases, with 7 bases separating them. Looked up from germline, CDR1 is GTSNPN and CDR2 is SVGIG (reference sequence). CDR3 amino acids: CAWSLGYYGYTF. CDR3 DNA sequence: TGTGCCTGGAGTTTGGGGTACTATGGCTACACCTTC.

CDR3 bases: TGTGCCAGCAGCTTGGGACAGAGGAACACTGAAGCTTTCTTT. It yields the protein CASSLGQRNTEAFF. The V gene is TRBV5-8, the J gene TRBJ1-1; possibly TRBD1 for D (5 bases). The CDR3 is made up of 14 amino acids. Between the trimmed V and J ends, which lost 0 bases and 1 base, there was a span of 7 bases. Germline CDR1 and CDR2: SGHTS and YDEGEE.

The chain recombines TRBV6-6 with TRBJ2-7; D is undetermined. CDR1 is MNHNY, CDR2 SVGAGI, per germline (reference sequence). The CDR3 spans 13 residues. The V gene lost 5 bases and the J gene lost 0 bases, with 8 bases spanning the gap. Written as DNA, the CDR3 is TGTGCCAGCAGTATCACCATCTCCTACGAGCAGTACTTC. Protein product: CASSITISYEQYF.

The gene calls are TRBV4-3 and TRBJ1-2, with TRBD1 as a possible D gene (5 bases). Germline V CDR1 and CDR2: LGHNA, YSLEER. This CDR3 has 14 amino acids. V was clipped by 0 bases and J by 2 bases, with 7 bases between them. The CDR3 nucleotides are TGCGCCAGCAGCCAAGATAGGGGCAACTATGGCTACACCTTC. As protein: CASSQDRGNYGYTF.

Only a few counts were recorded for this clone. The chain has TRBV7-8 and TRBJ2-7; weak D call: TRBD2 (6 bases). CDR3 length: 14 amino acids. V was cut by 5 bases and J by 7 bases, with 18 bases left in between. CDR1 and CDR2 (germline): SGHVS, FQNEAQ. CDR3 bases: TGTGCCAGCAGCCCTCGATGGGAGGAGGGAGAGCAGTACTTC. As protein: CASSPRWEEGEQYF. The variable domain in full, completed from reference TRBV7-8 and TRBJ2-7, reads GAGVSQSPRYKVAKRGQDVALRCDPISGHVSLFWYQQALGQGPEFLTYFQNEAQLDKSGLPSDRFFAERPEGSVSTLKIQRTQQEDSAVYLCASSPRWEEGEQYFGPGTRLTVT.

This chain connects TRBV19 to TRBJ1-1; tentatively, D is TRBD1 (5 bases). The CDR3 is 14 residues long. V was clipped by 8 bases and J by 1 base, with 14 bases between them. Germline CDR1 LNHDA, CDR2 SQIVND (reference sequence). CDR3 nucleotide sequence: TGTGCCAGTCGAATCAGGGAAGGGAACACTGAAGCTTTCTTT. It translates to CASRIREGNTEAFF.

The chain employs TRBV7-6 and TRBJ1-1; TRBD1 agrees at 10 bases. The trim removed 5 bases at V and 2 bases at J, leaving 8 bases unmatched. This CDR3 is 16 amino acids long. Germline CDR1 SGHVS, CDR2 FNYEAQ. Here the CDR3 reads CASSIGRQGANTEAFF. CDR3 coding DNA: TGTGCCAGCAGCATAGGGAGACAGGGGGCTAACACTGAAGCTTTCTTT.

This chain connects TRBV7-9 to TRBJ2-1; no definite D call. The length of the CDR3 is 18 residues. The germline CDR1 and CDR2 sequences are SEHNR and FQNEAQ (reference sequence). With 2 bases removed from V and 1 base from J, the gap between germline ends came to 18 bases. This CDR3 reads CASSLLSLVGGSYNEQFF. The CDR3 DNA sequence: TGTGCCAGCAGCTTACTCAGTTTGGTGGGCGGATCCTACAATGAGCAGTTCTTC.

V usage is TRBV7-9 and J usage is TRBJ2-4, with 7 bases that match TRBD1. Trimming cost V 2 bases and J 0 bases; bases outside gene matches: 4. Germline V gives CDR1 SEHNR, CDR2 FQNEAQ (reference sequence). The CDR3 is made up of 16 amino acids. The CDR3 DNA follows: TGTGCCAGCAGCTTAACCCGACAGGGAGCCAAAAACATTCAGTACTTC. Protein: CASSLTRQGAKNIQYF.

This chain uses TRBV5-8 with TRBJ1-5, with D hard to call. Germline V gene sequence: CDR1 SGHTS, CDR2 YDEGEE. The CDR3 length is 14 residues. V was trimmed by 4 bases and J by 0 bases, leaving 8 bases between them. This CDR3 reads CASSVGYSNQPQHF. The CDR3 DNA is TGTGCCAGCAGCGTCGGGTATAGCAATCAGCCCCAGCATTTT.

The gene calls are TRBV10-1 and TRBJ2-7; D possibly uses TRBD1 or TRBD2 (5 bases each). V dropped 3 bases and J dropped 6 bases, with 12 bases sitting between them. CDR3 length: 13 amino acids. Germline V gene sequence: CDR1 WNHNN, CDR2 SYGVQD (reference sequence). The CDR3, as DNA: TGCGCCAGCAGTGAAATTGGGGGTCCCGAGCAGTACTTC. Its protein product is CASSEIGGPEQYF.

The chain links TRBV13 to TRBJ2-7, with D unclear. The CDR3 is 16 amino acids. V lost 5 bases to trimming and J lost 1 base, with 18 bases between them. Germline CDR1 reads PRHDT; CDR2 reads FYEKMQ (reference sequence). In nucleotides, the CDR3 is TGTGCCAGCAGCCCCAGGTTGGGGTTGGGTTCCTACGAGCAGTACTTC. This codes for CASSPRLGLGSYEQYF.

The chain employs TRBV19 and TRBJ1-5, with D possibly being TRBD1 (6 bases). The V gene's germline CDR1 is LNHDA and CDR2 SQIVND (reference sequence). The V gene lost 5 bases and the J gene lost 0 bases, with 11 bases spanning the gap. CDR3 length: 15 amino acids. CDR3 region: CASSPQGYSNQPQHF. For the CDR3, the DNA is TGTGCCAGTAGTCCACAGGGTTATAGCAATCAGCCCCAGCATTTT.

The chain employs TRBV6-6 and TRBJ2-3; possible D gene TRBD1, 6 bases. The CDR3 contains 14 residues. Deletions cut 6 bases from V and 4 bases from J, with 14 bases between. Germline V gene data show CDR1 as MNHNY and CDR2 as SVGAGI (reference sequence). This CDR3 is CASREQGVADTQYF. For the CDR3, the DNA is TGTGCCAGCAGGGAACAGGGTGTGGCAGATACGCAGTATTTT.

The genes are TRBV6-5 and TRBJ1-2, with 7 bases matching TRBD1. In germline, CDR1 is MNHEY, CDR2 SVGAGI. V shed 4 bases, J shed 6 bases, and the junction held 5 bases outside the gene matches. This CDR3 is built from 13 residues. The CDR3 region is CASSSDRADGYTF. The DNA of the CDR3 is TGTGCCAGCAGTTCCGACAGGGCTGATGGCTACACCTTC.

This clone has only a few counts. The rearrangement uses TRBV25-1 and TRBJ2-2, with TRBD2 as a possible D gene (5 bases). The CDR3 loop spans 14 amino acids. Germline loops: CDR1 MGHDK, CDR2 SYGVNS. V was cut by 2 bases and J by 5 bases, with 9 bases left in between. Here the CDR3 DNA reads TGTGCCAGCAGTGAACCCCGGACTACCGGGGAGCTGTTTTTT. Translation: CASSEPRTTGELFF.

V gene TRBV9 combines with J gene TRBJ1-2, with D maybe TRBD1 (6 bases). The CDR3 extends over 15 amino acids. The V end was cut by 0 bases, the J end by 4 bases, with 13 bases between. In germline, CDR1 is SGDLS, CDR2 YYNGEE. CDR3 sequence (DNA): TGTGCCAGCAGCGTAGCTACAGGGAGCGGCTATGGCTACACCTTC. Translating gives CASSVATGSGYGYTF.

The rearrangement uses TRBV30 and TRBJ2-7, with 7 bases identical to TRBD1. The CDR3 runs 14 residues. Germline trimming cut 4 bases from V and 3 bases from J; bases unmatched to any gene: 9. CDR1 and CDR2 (germline): GTSNPN, SVGIG (reference sequence). The DNA of the CDR3 is TGTGCCTGGAACCGGGACAGCCTTGACTACGAGCAGTACTTC. This gives the protein CAWNRDSLDYEQYF.